Following are 9 T cell receptor beta chains from one sample sequenced in a study of tumor-infiltrating lymphocytes in primary liver carcinoma. From around 0.5 ug of total RNA, TCR beta-specific cDNA was reverse-transcribed using a constant-region primer. For TCR beta, libraries were produced by three nested multiplex PCR rounds using slightly modified ARM-PCR. Use of TRBV1-TRBV30 forward primers with a C-beta reverse primer characterized the first two PCR rounds, which lasted 10 cycles each. MiXCR, run by TCRdb on the multiplex PCR reads, gives a single entry per CDR3 protein. The sample consists of some 120,000 distinct CDR3 sequences, under 65% of them appearing once. Without any cell sorting, about 20-31 mg of bulk tissue yielded co-extracted RNA and DNA. Specimen: liver tumor tissue from sampling region 3. As for subset: tumor region T3, left-lateral pole. The receptors come from a woman aged 60 to 75 with primary liver carcinoma and hepatitis B virus infection.

Comment on this clonotype: Germline is not matched at one junction end, which may reflect a read error. The rearrangement joins TRBV11-3 to TRBJ2-1, with 8 bases fitting TRBD2. Germline CDR1 and CDR2: SGHNT and YENEEA. The CDR3 has 15 amino acids. This CDR3 reads CVSSLGAGATIEQLF. DNA of the CDR3: TGTGTCAGCAGCTTAGGAGCGGGAGCGACAATTGAGCAGTTATTC.

With regard to this clonotype: One junction end does not reproduce the germline sequence, and a read error may be involved. This sequence joins TRBV28 and TRBJ2-5; the D gene is possibly TRBD1 (5 bases). Germline V gene sequence: CDR1 MDHEN, CDR2 SYDVKM. The CDR3 length is 15 residues. CDR3 sequence: CAGSVGVFGAETQYF. The CDR3 DNA reads as TGTGCCGGCAGCGTAGGAGTATTTGGGGCGGAGACCCAGTACTTC.

This clonotype was detected many times. The chain combines TRBV14 with TRBJ2-2; 7 bases are a match to TRBD2. The J segment lost 6 bases and the V segment lost 4 bases, leaving 8 bases of the junction unmatched. The V gene's germline CDR1 is SGHDN and CDR2 FVKESK. The CDR3 is made up of 15 amino acids. The CDR3 sequence: CASSPPAGLPGELFF. CDR3 coding DNA: TGTGCCAGCAGCCCCCCAGCGGGATTGCCCGGGGAGCTGTTTTTT.

For this clonotype: The junction and the germline gene differ at one end; a read error may be behind it. CDR3 region: CASSSGLMNQETQYF. The CDR3 DNA is TGTGCCAGTAGCTCTGGACTCATGAACCAAGAGACACAGTACTTC. The rearrangement links TRBV5-5 to TRBJ2-5; D is perhaps TRBD2 (5 bases). The CDR3 is 15 amino acids. Germline V gene lookup returns CDR1 SGHKS and CDR2 YYEKEE (reference sequence). Full variable domain (remainder filled in from reference TRBV5-5 and TRBJ2-5): DAGVTQSPTHLIKTRGQQVTLRCSPISGHKSVSWYQQVLGQGPQFIFQYYEKEERGRGNFPDRFSARQFPNYSSELNVNALLLGDSALYLCASSSGLMNQETQYFGPGTRLLVL.

A remark on this clonotype: A read error may account for a junction end that differs from germline. The chain employs TRBV10-3 and TRBJ1-2; D gene unclear. There are 12 residues in the CDR3. The germline gives CDR1 ENHRY, CDR2 SYGVKD. The CDR3 loop reads CAMSESVYGYTF. In DNA form, the CDR3 reads TGTGCCATGAGTGAGTCAGTCTATGGCTACACCTTC.

The CDR3 DNA is TGCAGTGCTAGAGACGACAGGGGTGAGCAGTTCTTC. Its translation: CSARDDRGEQFF. The chain is built from TRBV20-1 and TRBJ2-1; 8 bases fit TRBD1. Germline CDR1 and CDR2: DFQATT and SNEGSKA (reference sequence). CDR3 length: 12 amino acids. V gave up 0 bases and J gave up 9 bases; unmatched junction bases: 1.

Concerning this clonotype: A read error may be the cause here, since a much bigger clone is one base away. The chain uses TRBV5-4 and TRBJ2-3; weak D call: TRBD1 (8 bases). This CDR3 is 18 amino acids long. Trimming took 0 bases from V and 1 from J, leaving 18 bases between them. Germline V CDR1 and CDR2: SGHNT, YYREEE (reference sequence). As DNA, the CDR3 is TGTGCCAGCAGCTTGGCCGACAGGGGAGGGACTGGCACAGATACGCAGTATTTT. It yields the protein CASSLADRGGTGTDTQYF. The variable domain in full, completed from reference TRBV5-4 and TRBJ2-3, reads ETGVTQSPTHLIKTRGQQVTLRCSSQSGHNTVSWYQQALGQGPQFIFQYYREEENGRGNFPPRFSGLQFPNYSSELNVNALELDDSALYLCASSLADRGGTGTDTQYFGPGTRLTVL.

As to this clonotype: A much larger clone lies one base from this, so it may be a read error. The J gene is TRBJ2-3, the V gene TRBV6-5; tentatively, D is TRBD2 (6 bases). The germline gives CDR1 MNHEY, CDR2 SVGAGI. This CDR3 is built from 16 residues. CDR3 in amino acids: CANSYSGDFFTDTQYF. The CDR3 DNA reads TGTGCCAACAGTTACTCCGGGGACTTCTTCACAGATACGCAGTATTTT.

V gene TRBV5-6 combines with J gene TRBJ2-3, with D maybe TRBD2 (5 bases). V was cut by 3 bases and J by 2 bases, with 16 bases left in between. There are 16 residues in the CDR3. The V gene's germline CDR1 is SGHDT and CDR2 YYEEEE. The CDR3, as DNA: TGTGCCAGCAGCTCCATAAATGGGAGAACCACAGATACGCAGTATTTT. It translates to CASSSINGRTTDTQYF.